This T cell receptor (beta chain) was recovered during a study of cytomegalovirus exposure and HLA in healthy donors. Although they were nominally healthy when sampled, donors likely had unrecorded immune exposures. The study, taken as a whole, reports: The study listed around 150 cytomegalovirus-associated TCR beta chains. Presence/absence analysis assumed near-uniform sequencing depth across donors.

A note on this clone: Its cognate antigen is unknown.

Amplification used 60 Vbeta primers and 13 Jbeta primers. The table came from immunoSEQ multiplex PCR; TCRdb's copy has only in-frame clones and leaves some out. This table holds 210,000 or so clones, roughly 85% found once. This receptor was identified in a man aged 18 to 30 in good health and CMV-seronegative. Sequenced input: PBMCs.

CDR3 nucleotides: TGCGCCAGCAGTGTCGTCGACAGGGAGGCCCAGCATTTT. It is translated as CASSVVDREAQHF. The chain carries TRBV10-1 and TRBJ1-5, with 7 positions matching TRBD1. J gave up 11 bases and V 4 bases, and 8 bases lay outside the gene matches. Per the germline V gene, CDR1 is WNHNN and CDR2 is SYGVQD (reference sequence). The CDR3 has 13 amino acids.